This T cell receptor beta chain comes out of a study of T-cell reconstitution after alpha-beta-depleted transplantation in children. This clonotype was counted between two and nine times. Library preparation (for TCRbeta) was performed with unique molecular identifiers. A single record per CDR3 protein comes from TCRdb applying MiXCR to the PCR reads. The sample lists a few hundred thousand distinct CDR3 sequences; approximately 20% were seen once. The sample in question was PBMCs from the stem cell graft donor, obtained from the stem cell graft. The TCR originated in a human donor who donated a stem cell graft to a child with acute lymphoblastic leukemia.

CDR3 DNA: TGTGCCAGCAGCTTGACAGATCTTTACGAGCAGTACTTC. This sequence encodes CASSLTDLYEQYF. The chain combines TRBV7-8 with TRBJ2-7; TRBD1 is a possible D gene (5 bases). In germline, CDR1 is SGHVS, CDR2 FQNEAQ. The CDR3 covers 13 residues. The germline V and J ends were trimmed by 3 bases and 4 bases, with 10 bases remaining between them.